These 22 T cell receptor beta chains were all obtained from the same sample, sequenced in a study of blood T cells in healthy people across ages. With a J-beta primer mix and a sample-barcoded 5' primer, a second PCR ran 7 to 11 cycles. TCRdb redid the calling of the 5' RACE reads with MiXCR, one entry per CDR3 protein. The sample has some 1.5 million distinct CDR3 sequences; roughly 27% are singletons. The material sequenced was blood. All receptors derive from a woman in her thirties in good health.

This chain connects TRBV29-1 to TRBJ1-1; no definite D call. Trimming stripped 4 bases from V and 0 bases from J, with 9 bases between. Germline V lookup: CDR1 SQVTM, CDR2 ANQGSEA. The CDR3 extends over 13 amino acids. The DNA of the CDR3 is TGCAGCGTTGTATCGTTTTTGAACACTGAAGCTTTCTTT. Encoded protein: CSVVSFLNTEAFF.

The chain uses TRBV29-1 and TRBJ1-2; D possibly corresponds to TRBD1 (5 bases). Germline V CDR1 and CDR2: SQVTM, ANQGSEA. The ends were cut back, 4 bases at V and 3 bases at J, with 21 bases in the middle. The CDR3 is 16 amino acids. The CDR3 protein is CSVGGQGTLLHYGYTF. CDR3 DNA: TGCAGCGTTGGCGGGCAGGGTACTCTACTTCACTATGGCTACACCTTC.

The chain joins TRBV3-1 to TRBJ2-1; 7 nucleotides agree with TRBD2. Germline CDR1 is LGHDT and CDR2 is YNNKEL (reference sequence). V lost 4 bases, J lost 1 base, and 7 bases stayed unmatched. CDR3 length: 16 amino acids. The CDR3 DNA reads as TGTGCCAGCAGCCGCAGACTAGCCCCATCCTACAATGAGCAGTTCTTC. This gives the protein CASSRRLAPSYNEQFF.

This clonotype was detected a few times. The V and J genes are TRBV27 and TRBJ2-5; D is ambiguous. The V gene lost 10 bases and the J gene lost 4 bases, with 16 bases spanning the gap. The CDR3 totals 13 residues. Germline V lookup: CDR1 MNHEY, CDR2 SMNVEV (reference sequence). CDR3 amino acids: CATRSTVGETQYF. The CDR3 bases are TGTGCCACCCGGTCCACGGTGGGAGAGACCCAGTACTTC.

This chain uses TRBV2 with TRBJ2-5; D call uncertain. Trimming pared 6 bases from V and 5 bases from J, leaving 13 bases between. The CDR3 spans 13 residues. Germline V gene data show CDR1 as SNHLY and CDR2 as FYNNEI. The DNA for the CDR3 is TGTGCCAGCAGGGTGGAGATATGGGAGACCCAGTACTTC. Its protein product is CASRVEIWETQYF.

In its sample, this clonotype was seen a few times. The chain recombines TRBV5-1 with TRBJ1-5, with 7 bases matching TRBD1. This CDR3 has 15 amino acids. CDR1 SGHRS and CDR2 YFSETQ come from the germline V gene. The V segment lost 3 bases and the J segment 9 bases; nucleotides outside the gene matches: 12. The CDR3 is CASSSEVGGRAPQHF. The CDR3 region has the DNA TGCGCCAGCAGCTCAGAGGTAGGGGGCCGGGCGCCCCAGCATTTT.

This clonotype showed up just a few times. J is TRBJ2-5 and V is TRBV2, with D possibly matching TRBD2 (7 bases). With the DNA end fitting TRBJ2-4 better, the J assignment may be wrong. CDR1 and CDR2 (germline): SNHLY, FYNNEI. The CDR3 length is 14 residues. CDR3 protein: CASSDRGGENIQYF. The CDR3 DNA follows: TGTGCCAGCAGTGACAGGGGAGGGGAAAACATTCAGTACTTC.

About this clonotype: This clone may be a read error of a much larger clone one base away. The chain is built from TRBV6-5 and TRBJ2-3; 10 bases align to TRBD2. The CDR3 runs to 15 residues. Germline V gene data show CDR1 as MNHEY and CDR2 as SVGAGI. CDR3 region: CASRRTSGSADAQYF. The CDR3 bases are TGTGCCAGCAGGCGGACTAGCGGAAGCGCAGATGCGCAGTATTTT.

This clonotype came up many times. CDR3 loop: CSVKIPGQGEYEQYF. The DNA for the CDR3 is TGCAGCGTTAAAATTCCGGGACAGGGGGAATACGAGCAGTACTTC. The V and J genes are TRBV29-1 and TRBJ2-7, with TRBD1 matching over 11 bases. The junction had 10 bases not matched to a gene; V was cut back by 5 bases and J by 4 bases. CDR1 and CDR2 from the germline V gene are SQVTM and ANQGSEA. The CDR3 consists of 15 residues.

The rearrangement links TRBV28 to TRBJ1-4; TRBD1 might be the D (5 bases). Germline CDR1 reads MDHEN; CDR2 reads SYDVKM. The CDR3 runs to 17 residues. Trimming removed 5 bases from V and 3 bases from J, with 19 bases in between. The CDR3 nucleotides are TGTGCCAGCAGTCTGCCAAAAAAGGGGTTAGCTAATGAAAAACTGTTTTTT. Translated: CASSLPKKGLANEKLFF.

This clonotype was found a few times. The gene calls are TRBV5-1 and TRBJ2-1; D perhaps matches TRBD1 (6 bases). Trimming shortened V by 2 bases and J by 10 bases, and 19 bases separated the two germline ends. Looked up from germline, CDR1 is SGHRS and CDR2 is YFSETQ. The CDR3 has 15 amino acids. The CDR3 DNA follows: TGCGCCAGCAGCTTCTCCCCGCCAGGGGCCAGGGAGCAGTTCTTC. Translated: CASSFSPPGAREQFF.

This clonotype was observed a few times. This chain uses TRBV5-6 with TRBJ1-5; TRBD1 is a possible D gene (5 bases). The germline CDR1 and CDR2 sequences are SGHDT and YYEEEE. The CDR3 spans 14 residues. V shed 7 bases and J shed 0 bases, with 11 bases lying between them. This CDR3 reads CASSDSNSNQPQHF. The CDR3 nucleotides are TGTGCCAGCTCCGACAGTAATAGCAATCAGCCCCAGCATTTT.

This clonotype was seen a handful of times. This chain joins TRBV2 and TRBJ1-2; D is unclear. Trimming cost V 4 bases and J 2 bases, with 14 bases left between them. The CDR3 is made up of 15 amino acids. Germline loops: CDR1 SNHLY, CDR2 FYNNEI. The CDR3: CASSGLVLGNYGYTF. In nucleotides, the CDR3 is TGTGCCAGCAGTGGCCTCGTCCTAGGCAACTATGGCTACACCTTC.

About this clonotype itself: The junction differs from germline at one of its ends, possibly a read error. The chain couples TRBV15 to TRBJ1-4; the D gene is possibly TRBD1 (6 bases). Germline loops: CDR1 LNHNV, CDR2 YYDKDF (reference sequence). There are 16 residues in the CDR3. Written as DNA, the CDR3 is TGCGCCACCGGCAGAGGGTCCGGGACATATGATGAAAAACTGTTTTTT. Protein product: CATGRGSGTYDEKLFF.

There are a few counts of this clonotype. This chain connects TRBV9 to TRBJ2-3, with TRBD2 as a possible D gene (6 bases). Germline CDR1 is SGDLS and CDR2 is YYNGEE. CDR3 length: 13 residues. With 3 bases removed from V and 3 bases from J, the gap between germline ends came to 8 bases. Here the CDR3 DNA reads TGTGCCAGCAGCGCCCGGGAGACAGATACGCAGTATTTT. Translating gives CASSARETDTQYF.

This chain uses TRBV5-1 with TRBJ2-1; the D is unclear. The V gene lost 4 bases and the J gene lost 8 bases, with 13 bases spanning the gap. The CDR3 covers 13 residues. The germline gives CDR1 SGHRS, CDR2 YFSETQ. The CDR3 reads CASSPPSYDEQFF. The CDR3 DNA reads TGCGCCAGCAGCCCCCCCTCGTACGATGAGCAGTTCTTC.

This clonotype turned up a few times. In DNA form, the CDR3 reads TGTGCCAGCAGCTCAACAGGGAAGGGACAGCCCCAGCATTTT. Amino acid sequence: CASSSTGKGQPQHF. The chain combines TRBV11-2 with TRBJ1-5, with a weak D call TRBD1 (6 bases). Trimming removed 4 bases from V and 7 bases from J, with 14 bases in between. The CDR3 is made up of 14 amino acids. From germline, CDR1 is SGHAT and CDR2 FQNNGV.

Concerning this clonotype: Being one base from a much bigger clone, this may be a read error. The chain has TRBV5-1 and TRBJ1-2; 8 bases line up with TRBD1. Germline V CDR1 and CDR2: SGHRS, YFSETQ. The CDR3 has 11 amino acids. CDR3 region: CTSGQGSGYTF. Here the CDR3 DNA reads TGCACCAGCGGACAGGGATCTGGCTACACCTTC.

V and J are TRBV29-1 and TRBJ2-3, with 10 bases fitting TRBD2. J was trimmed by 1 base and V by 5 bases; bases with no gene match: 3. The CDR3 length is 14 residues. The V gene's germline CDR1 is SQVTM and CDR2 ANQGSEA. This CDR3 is CSVPTSGGTDTQYF. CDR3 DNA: TGCAGCGTTCCTACTAGCGGGGGCACAGATACGCAGTATTTT.

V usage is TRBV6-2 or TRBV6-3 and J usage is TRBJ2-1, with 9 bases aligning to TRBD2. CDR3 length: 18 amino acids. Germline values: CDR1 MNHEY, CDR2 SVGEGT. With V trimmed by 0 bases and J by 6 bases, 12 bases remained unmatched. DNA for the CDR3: TGTGCCAGCAGTTACTCTAAAAGGACGGGACTAGCAAGCAATGAGCAGTTCTTC. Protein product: CASSYSKRTGLASNEQFF.

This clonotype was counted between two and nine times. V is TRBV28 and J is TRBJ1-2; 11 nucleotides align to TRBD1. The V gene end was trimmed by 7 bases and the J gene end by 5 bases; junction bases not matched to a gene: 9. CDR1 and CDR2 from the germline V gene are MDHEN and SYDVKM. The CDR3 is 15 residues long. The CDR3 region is CASNLSGTGGYGYTF. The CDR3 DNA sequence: TGTGCCAGCAACCTTTCCGGGACAGGGGGGTATGGCTACACCTTC.

The CDR3 here is CASSYGMSNYGYTF. The CDR3 DNA reads TGTGCCAGCAGTTACGGCATGTCTAACTATGGCTACACCTTC. The gene calls are TRBV6-5 and TRBJ1-2; unclear D gene. V lost 2 bases, J lost 0 bases, and 7 bases lay in between. The CDR3 has 14 amino acids. The germline gives CDR1 MNHEY, CDR2 SVGAGI.